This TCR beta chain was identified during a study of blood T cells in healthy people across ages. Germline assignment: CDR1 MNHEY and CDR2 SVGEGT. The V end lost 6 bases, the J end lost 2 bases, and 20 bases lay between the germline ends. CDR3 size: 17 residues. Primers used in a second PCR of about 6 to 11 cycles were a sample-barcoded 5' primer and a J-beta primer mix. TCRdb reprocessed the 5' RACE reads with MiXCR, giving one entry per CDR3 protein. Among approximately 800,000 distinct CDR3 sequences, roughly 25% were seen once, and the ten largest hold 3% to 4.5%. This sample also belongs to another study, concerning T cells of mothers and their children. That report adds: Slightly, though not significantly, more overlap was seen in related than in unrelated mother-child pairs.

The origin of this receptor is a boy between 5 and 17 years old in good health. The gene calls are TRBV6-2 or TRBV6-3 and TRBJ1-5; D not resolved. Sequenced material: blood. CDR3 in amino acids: CASRKRTDWGRNQPQHF. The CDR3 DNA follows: TGTGCCAGCAGAAAGCGGACGGACTGGGGTCGCAATCAGCCCCAGCATTTT.